This record concerns one T cell receptor beta chain sequence. V lost 5 bases and J lost 5, with 24 bases in between. CDR3 length: 17 residues. CDR1 is SGHTA and CDR2 is FQGNSA in the germline V gene. The data were taken from a study of CD8 T cells in Susac syndrome. On the study more broadly: Patients with Susac syndrome were therapy-naive, on corticosteroids, or on intravenous immunoglobulin alone at the time that blood was drawn.

RNA in amounts of 0.5 to 1 ug was reverse transcribed with random hexamers. TCRdb called the immunoSEQ multiplex PCR reads again in MiXCR, with one record for every CDR3 protein. The repertoire has tens of thousands of distinct CDR3 sequences, 80% to 95% of them found once; the top ten carry roughly 0.45%. Sample: CD8+ T cells from PBMCs. The rearrangement links TRBV7-2 to TRBJ2-5; D may correspond to TRBD1 or TRBD2 (5 bases each). The source of this sequence is a human donor with Susac syndrome. The chain's CDR3 is CASSRQLLRVEWETQYF. The CDR3 bases are TGTGCCAGCAGCCGACAGCTTTTGAGGGTTGAGTGGGAGACCCAGTACTTC.